A single sample is the source of the 10 T cell receptor beta chains below, sequenced in a study of T cell responses to AZD1222 COVID-19 vaccine. Libraries were prepared by immunoSEQ multiplex PCR; TCRdb keeps only in-frame clonotypes and omits some of them. The table includes more than 95,000 clones, 88% detected once. The starting material was peripheral blood, obtained on day 0 of AZD1222 vaccination. The receptors were sampled from an adult in good health.

In its sample, this clone was seen once. This chain uses TRBV11-1 with TRBJ2-1; D ambiguous. Germline-derived CDR1 and CDR2 are SGHAT and FQDESV (reference sequence). The CDR3 extends over 16 amino acids. Trimming left V 5 bases short and J 0 bases short, with 14 bases between. The CDR3 region is CASSLTTPSSYNEQFF. The CDR3 nucleotides read TGTGCCAGCAGCCTTACGACTCCTAGCTCCTACAATGAGCAGTTCTTC.

V and J are TRBV2 and TRBJ1-1, with D maybe TRBD1 (5 bases). The CDR3 contains 12 residues. From germline, CDR1 is SNHLY and CDR2 FYNNEI. The CDR3 nucleotides are TGTGGGGACGAGGAGGTGAACACTGAAGCTTTCTTT. Translation: CGDEEVNTEAFF. The whole variable domain, remainder taken from reference TRBV2 and TRBJ1-1, is EPEVTQTPSHQVTQMGQEVILRCVPISNHLYFYWYRQILGQKVEFLVSFYNNEISEKSEIFDDQFSVERPDGSNFTLKIRSTKLEDSAMYFCGDEEVNTEAFFGQGTRLTVV.

The chain carries TRBV5-6 and TRBJ2-5; unclear D gene. Germline V gene lookup returns CDR1 SGHDT and CDR2 YYEEEE. This CDR3 has 11 amino acids. V lost 3 bases and J lost 2, with 2 bases in between. DNA of the CDR3: TGTGCCAGCAGCTCACAAGAGACCCAGTACTTC. Its protein product is CASSSQETQYF.

The rearrangement joins TRBV14 to TRBJ1-6; D ambiguous. CDR1 is SGHDN, CDR2 FVKESK, per germline. V lost 0 bases and J 8 bases, leaving 11 bases between the germline ends. The CDR3 covers 15 residues. In DNA, the CDR3 is TGTGCCAGCAGCCAAGACGCGCCAGGCCATTCACCCCTCCACTTT. The encoded protein is CASSQDAPGHSPLHF.

The rearrangement uses TRBV11-2 and TRBJ1-6; D unclear. CDR1 is SGHAT, CDR2 FQNNGV, per germline. V shed 5 bases and J shed 5 bases, with 10 bases lying between them. The CDR3 extends over 14 amino acids. The DNA for the CDR3 is TGTGCCAGCAGCCCAGGTTATGATAATTCACCCCTCCACTTT. Protein sequence: CASSPGYDNSPLHF.

The CDR3 sequence: CASSSRWLETQYF. The CDR3 DNA is TGTGCCAGCAGTTCCCGGTGGTTAGAGACCCAGTACTTC. The V call is TRBV12-3 or TRBV12-4, the J call TRBJ2-5; D is ambiguous. The ends were cut back, 4 bases at V and 4 bases at J, with 10 bases in the middle. The CDR3 runs 13 residues.

This chain connects TRBV6-2 or TRBV6-3 to TRBJ2-7, with D possibly being TRBD1 (6 bases). The CDR3 is 15 residues long. Germline V gene lookup returns CDR1 MNHEY and CDR2 SVGEGT. Trimming left V 0 bases short and J 7 bases short, with 16 bases between. CDR3 residues: CASSYSTGYLREQYF. CDR3 nucleotide sequence: TGTGCCAGCAGTTACTCTACAGGGTACCTACGAGAGCAGTACTTC.

V usage is TRBV7-9 and J usage is TRBJ1-1; possibly TRBD1 for D (5 bases). CDR3 size: 11 residues. CDR1 is SEHNR, CDR2 FQNEAQ, per germline (reference sequence). Trimming shortened V by 5 bases and J by 9 bases, and 10 bases separated the two germline ends. The CDR3 sequence: CASSRRGQAFF. CDR3 DNA: TGTGCCAGCAGCCGGAGGGGACAAGCTTTCTTT.

The rearrangement uses TRBV7-3 and TRBJ2-2; TRBD2 agrees at 7 bases. Germline CDR1 is SGHTA and CDR2 is FQGTGA. V lost 6 bases and J lost 2; bases outside the gene matches: 9. The CDR3 runs to 16 residues. The CDR3: CASSKLGTTNTGELFF. In nucleotides, the CDR3 is TGTGCCAGCAGTAAATTGGGGACTACAAACACCGGGGAGCTGTTTTTT.

The chain combines TRBV7-2 with TRBJ2-3; D is possibly TRBD1 (6 bases). The CDR3 has 16 residues. CDR1 SGHTA and CDR2 FQGNSA come from the germline V gene. Trimming pared 3 bases from V and 4 bases from J, leaving 17 bases between. CDR3 DNA: TGTGCCAGCAGCTTTCAGATCGGGGCAGGGGCAGATACGCAGTATTTT. As protein: CASSFQIGAGADTQYF.